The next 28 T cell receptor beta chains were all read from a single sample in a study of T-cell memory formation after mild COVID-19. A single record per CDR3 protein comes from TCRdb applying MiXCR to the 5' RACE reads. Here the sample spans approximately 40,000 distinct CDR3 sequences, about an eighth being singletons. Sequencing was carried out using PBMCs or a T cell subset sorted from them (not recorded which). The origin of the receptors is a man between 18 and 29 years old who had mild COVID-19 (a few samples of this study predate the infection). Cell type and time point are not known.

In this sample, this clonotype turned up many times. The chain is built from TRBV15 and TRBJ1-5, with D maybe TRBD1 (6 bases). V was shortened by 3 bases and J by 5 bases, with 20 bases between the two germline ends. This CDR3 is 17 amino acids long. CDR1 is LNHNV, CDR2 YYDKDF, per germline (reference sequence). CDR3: CATSRGGGPGGDQPQHF. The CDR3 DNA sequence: TGTGCCACCAGCAGGGGGGGGGGCCCCGGCGGGGATCAGCCCCAGCATTTT.

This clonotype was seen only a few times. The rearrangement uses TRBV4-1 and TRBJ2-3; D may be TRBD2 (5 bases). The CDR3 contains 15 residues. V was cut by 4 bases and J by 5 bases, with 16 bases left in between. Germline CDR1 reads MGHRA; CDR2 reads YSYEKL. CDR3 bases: TGCGCCAGCAGCCTCCCCCCGCGGGCAGAAGATACGCAGTATTTT. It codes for CASSLPPRAEDTQYF.

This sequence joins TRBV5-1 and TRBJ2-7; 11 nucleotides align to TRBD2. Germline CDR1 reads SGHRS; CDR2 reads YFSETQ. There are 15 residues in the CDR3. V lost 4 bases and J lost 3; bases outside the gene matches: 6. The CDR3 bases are TGCGCCAGCAGCACGGGACTAGCGGATTACTACGAGCAGTACTTC. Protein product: CASSTGLADYYEQYF.

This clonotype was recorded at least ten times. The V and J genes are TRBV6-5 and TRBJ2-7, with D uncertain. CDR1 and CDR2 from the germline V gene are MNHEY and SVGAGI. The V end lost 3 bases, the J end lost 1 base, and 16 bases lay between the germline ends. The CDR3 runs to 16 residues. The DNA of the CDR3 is TGTGCCAGCAGTTATAGGCCGGAGTTGGGTTCCTACGAGCAGTACTTC. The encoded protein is CASSYRPELGSYEQYF.

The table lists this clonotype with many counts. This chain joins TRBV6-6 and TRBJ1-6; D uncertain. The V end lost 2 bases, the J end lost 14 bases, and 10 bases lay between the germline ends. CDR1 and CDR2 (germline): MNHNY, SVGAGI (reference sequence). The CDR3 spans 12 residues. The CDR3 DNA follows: TGTGCCAGCAGTTACGATGATCCGTCCCTCCACTTT. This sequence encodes CASSYDDPSLHF.

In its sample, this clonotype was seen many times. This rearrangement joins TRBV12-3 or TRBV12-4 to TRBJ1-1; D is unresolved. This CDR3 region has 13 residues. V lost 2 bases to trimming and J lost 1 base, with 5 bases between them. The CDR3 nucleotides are TGTGCCAGCAGTTTAATAGCGAACACTGAAGCTTTCTTT. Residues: CASSLIANTEAFF.

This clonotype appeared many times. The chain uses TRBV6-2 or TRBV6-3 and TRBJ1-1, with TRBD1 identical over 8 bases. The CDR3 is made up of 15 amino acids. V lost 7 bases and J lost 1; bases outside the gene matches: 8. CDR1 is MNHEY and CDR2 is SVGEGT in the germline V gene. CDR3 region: CASTDNTGGNTEAFF. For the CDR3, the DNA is TGTGCCAGCACCGACAATACAGGGGGGAACACTGAAGCTTTCTTT.

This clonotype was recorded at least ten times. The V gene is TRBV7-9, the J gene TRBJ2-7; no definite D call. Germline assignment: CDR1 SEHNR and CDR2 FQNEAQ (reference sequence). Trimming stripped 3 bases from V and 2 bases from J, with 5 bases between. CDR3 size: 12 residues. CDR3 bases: TGTGCCAGCAGCTTTACAGCCTACGAGCAGTACTTC. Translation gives CASSFTAYEQYF.

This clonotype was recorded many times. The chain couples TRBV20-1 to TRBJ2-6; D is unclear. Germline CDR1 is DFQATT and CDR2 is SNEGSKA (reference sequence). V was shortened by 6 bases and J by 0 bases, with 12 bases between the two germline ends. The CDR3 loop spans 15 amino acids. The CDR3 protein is CSAFAASSGANVLTF. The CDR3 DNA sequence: TGCAGTGCCTTCGCGGCCAGCTCTGGGGCCAACGTCCTGACTTTC.

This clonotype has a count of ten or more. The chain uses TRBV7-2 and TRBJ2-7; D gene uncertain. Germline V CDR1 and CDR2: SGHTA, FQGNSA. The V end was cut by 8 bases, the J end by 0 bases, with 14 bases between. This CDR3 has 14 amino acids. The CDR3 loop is CASATTPSSYEQYF. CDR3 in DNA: TGTGCCAGCGCGACAACCCCAAGCTCCTACGAGCAGTACTTC.

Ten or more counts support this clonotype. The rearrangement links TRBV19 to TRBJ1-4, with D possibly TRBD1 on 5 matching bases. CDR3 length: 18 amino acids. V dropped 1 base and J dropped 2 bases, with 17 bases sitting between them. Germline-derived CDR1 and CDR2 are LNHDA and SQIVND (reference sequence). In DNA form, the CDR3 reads TGTGCCAGTAGTATAGTGGCCCGGCAGGGTGCCACTAATGAAAAACTGTTTTTT. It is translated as CASSIVARQGATNEKLFF.

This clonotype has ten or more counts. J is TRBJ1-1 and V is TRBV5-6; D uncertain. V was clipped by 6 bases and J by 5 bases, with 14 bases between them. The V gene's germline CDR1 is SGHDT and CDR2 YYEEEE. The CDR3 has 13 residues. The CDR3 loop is CASTFKGGTEAFF. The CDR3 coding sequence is TGTGCCAGCACCTTCAAAGGCGGGACTGAAGCTTTCTTT.

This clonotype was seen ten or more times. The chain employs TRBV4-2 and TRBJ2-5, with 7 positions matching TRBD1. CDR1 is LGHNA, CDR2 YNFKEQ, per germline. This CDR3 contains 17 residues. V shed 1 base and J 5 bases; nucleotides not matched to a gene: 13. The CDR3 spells CASSQVGDSSSRETQYF. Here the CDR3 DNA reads TGTGCCAGCAGCCAAGTGGGGGACAGCTCTTCAAGGGAGACCCAGTACTTC.

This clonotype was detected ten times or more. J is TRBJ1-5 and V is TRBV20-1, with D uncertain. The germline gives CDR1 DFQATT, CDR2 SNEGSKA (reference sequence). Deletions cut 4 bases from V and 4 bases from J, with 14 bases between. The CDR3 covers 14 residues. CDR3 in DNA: TGCAGTGCTAACCCGGGCCACCCAAATCAGCCCCAGCATTTT. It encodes CSANPGHPNQPQHF.

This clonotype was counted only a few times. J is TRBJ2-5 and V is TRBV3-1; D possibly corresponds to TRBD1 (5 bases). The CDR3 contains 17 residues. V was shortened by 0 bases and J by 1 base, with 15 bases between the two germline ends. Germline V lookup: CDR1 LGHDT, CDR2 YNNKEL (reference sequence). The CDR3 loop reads CASSQEDILWGQETQYF. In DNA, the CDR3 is TGTGCCAGCAGCCAAGAGGACATCCTTTGGGGCCAAGAGACCCAGTACTTC.

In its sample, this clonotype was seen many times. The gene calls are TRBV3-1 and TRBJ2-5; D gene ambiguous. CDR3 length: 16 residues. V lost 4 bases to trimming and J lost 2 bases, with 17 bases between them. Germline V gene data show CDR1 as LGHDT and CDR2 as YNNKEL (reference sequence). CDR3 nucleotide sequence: TGTGCCAGCAGCCCTCATCCCATTAAGTGGCAAGAGACCCAGTACTTC. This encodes CASSPHPIKWQETQYF.

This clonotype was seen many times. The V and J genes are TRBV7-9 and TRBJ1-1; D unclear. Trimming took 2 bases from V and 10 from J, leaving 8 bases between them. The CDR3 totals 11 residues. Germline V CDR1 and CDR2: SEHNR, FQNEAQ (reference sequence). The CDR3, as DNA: TGTGCCAGCAGCTTACTGGTTAGAGCTTTCTTT. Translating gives CASSLLVRAFF.

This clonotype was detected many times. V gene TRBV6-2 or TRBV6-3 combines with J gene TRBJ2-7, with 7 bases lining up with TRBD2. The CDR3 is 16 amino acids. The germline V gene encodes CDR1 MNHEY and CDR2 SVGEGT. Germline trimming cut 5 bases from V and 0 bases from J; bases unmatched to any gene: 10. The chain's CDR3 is CASSPFAGVPSYEQYF. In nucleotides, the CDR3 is TGTGCCAGCAGTCCCTTTGCGGGGGTACCCTCCTACGAGCAGTACTTC.

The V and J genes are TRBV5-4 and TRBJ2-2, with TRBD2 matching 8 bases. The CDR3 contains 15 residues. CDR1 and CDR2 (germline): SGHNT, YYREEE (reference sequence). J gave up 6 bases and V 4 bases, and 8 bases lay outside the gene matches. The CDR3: CASSPVAGSAGELFF. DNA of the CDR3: TGTGCCAGCAGCCCAGTAGCGGGGTCGGCCGGGGAGCTGTTTTTT.

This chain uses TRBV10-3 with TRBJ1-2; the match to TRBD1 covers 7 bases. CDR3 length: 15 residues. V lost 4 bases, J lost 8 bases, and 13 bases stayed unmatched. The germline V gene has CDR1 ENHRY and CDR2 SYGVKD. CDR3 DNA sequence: TGTGCCATCAGTGTCGACAGGGAAGGGCTAATAGGCTACACCTTC. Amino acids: CAISVDREGLIGYTF.

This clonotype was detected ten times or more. This CDR3 is CASKVDEATDTQYF. For the CDR3, the DNA is TGTGCCAGCAAAGTTGACGAGGCCACAGATACGCAGTATTTT. The J gene is TRBJ2-3, the V gene TRBV2, with D hard to call. The CDR3 is made up of 14 amino acids. V lost 7 bases and J lost 2, with 13 bases in between. Germline assignment: CDR1 SNHLY and CDR2 FYNNEI.

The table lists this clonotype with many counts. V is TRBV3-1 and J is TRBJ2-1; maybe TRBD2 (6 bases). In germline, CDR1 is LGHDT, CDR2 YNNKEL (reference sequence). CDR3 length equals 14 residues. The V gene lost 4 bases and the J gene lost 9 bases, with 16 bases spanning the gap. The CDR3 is CASSPILAGGEQFF. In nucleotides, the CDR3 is TGTGCCAGCAGCCCCATTCTTGCCGGGGGTGAGCAGTTCTTC.

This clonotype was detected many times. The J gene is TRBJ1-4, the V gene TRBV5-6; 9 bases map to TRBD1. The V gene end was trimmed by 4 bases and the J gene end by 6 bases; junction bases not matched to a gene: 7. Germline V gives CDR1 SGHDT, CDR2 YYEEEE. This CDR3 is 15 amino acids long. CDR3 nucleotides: TGTGCCAGCAGCCCAGGGACAGGGACGGATGAAAAACTGTTTTTT. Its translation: CASSPGTGTDEKLFF.

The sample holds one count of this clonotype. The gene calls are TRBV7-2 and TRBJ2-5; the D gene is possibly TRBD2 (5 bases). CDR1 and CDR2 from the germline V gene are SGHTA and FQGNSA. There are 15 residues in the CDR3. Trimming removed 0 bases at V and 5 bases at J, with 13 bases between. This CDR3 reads CASSLAGVNMETQYF. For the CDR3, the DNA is TGTGCCAGCAGCTTAGCGGGAGTTAATATGGAGACCCAGTACTTC.

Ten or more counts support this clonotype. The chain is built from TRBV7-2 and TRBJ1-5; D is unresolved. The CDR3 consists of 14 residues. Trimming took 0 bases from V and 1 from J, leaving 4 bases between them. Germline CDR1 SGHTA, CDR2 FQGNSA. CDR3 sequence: CASSLAGSNQPQHF. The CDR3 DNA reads TGTGCCAGCAGCTTAGCGGGAAGCAATCAGCCCCAGCATTTT.

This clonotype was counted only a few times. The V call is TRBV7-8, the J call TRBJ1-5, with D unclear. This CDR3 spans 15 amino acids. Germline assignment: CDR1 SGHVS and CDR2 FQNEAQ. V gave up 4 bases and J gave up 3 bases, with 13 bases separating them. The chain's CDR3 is CASSSGGRINQPQHF. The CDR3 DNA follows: TGTGCCAGCAGCTCAGGCGGGCGGATCAATCAGCCCCAGCATTTT. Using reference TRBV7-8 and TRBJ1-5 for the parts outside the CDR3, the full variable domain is GAGVSQSPRYKVAKRGQDVALRCDPISGHVSLFWYQQALGQGPEFLTYFQNEAQLDKSGLPSDRFFAERPEGSVSTLKIQRTQQEDSAVYLCASSSGGRINQPQHFGDGTRLSIL.

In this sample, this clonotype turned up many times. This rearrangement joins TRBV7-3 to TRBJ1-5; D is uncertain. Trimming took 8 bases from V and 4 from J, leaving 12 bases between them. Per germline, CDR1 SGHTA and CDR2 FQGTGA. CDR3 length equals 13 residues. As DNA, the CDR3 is TGTGCCAGCTCGAAGGAGGTAAATCAGCCCCAGCATTTT. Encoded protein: CASSKEVNQPQHF. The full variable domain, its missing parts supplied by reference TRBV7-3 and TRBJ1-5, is GAGVSQTPSNKVTEKGKYVELRCDPISGHTALYWYRQSLGQGPEFLIYFQGTGAADDSGLPNDRFFAVRPEGSVSTLKIQRTERGDSAVYLCASSKEVNQPQHFGDGTRLSIL.

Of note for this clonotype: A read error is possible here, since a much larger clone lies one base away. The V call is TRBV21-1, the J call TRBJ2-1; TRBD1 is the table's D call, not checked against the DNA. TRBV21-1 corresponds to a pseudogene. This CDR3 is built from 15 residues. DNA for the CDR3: TGTGCCAGCAGCCCGGGTAGCTGGGGTTGGGGTGAGCAGTTCTTC. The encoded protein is CASSPGSWGWGEQFF.